This record covers a single T cell receptor (beta chain). This clone's antigen is unknown. Base quality data are lacking; no much larger clone is found one base away. The sample is drawn from a study of blood T cell repertoires in COVID-19 (dated by TCRdb to about 2020). Regarding the research as a whole: Samples covering the acute and convalescent phases of COVID-19 were provided by collaborators in the United States, Italy and Spain. The repertoires were released in a freely available public database intended as a resource for research on the immune response to SARS-CoV-2. Where HLA class I and class II types were available, the types were taken from metadata supplied by the sample provider, not from assay-based typing. The prospective study material was composed of cDNA or gDNA derived from T cells, B-cell-depleted T cells, or PBMCs. The sample metadata nearly always contained a de-identified subject ID, COVID-19 status, age in years and sex. The samples were drawn from two sources: the first 160 participants of the ongoing ImmuneRACE study, and over 1,000 subjects contributed by 6 global collaborators. The dataset comprised deeply sampled blood TCRbeta repertoires from subjects exposed to, actively infected with, or recovered from COVID-19.

The paper's findings and limits, for the study overall: The quantity of clinical and demographic metadata differed by source and by participant and was supplied without curation.

TCRbeta CDR3 regions were amplified from genomic DNA using the immunoSEQ Assay, a bias-controlled multiplex PCR. Concerning the study's data processing: The number of nucleated cells in each sample was estimated from the amplification of reference gene primers within the assay. To quantify the absolute abundance of each unique TCRbeta CDR3 rearrangement, sequence reads were collapsed and filtered. For each sample, productive Simpson clonality was calculated as the square root of Simpson's diversity index over productive rearrangements. TCRdb retrieved this table from immuneACCESS and kept in-frame rearrangements only. Not all clones are present; in checked studies, unresolved V genes account for under half, and no reason is known for the remainder. The V and J calls and the clone size are those of that table, but D and trimming were determined from the DNA. The sample table contains some 250,000 clones; only one count was recorded for over 75% of them. The biggest ten clones account for roughly 8% of the sample.

Whole blood was collected in K2EDTA tubes by collaborating institutions according to the institutions' own protocols. For TCRbeta analysis, collaborators shipped samples as frozen whole blood, isolated PBMCs, or DNA extracted from either of those sample types. Unmatched junction bases come to 6, with V trimmed by 4 bases and J by 1 base. Inclusive of the bounding cysteine and phenylalanine, the CDR3 is 16 residues long. Only the CDR3 part of the read is kept: 48 bases, read in frame from the first base. The germline V gene (reference sequence) specifies LGHDT as CDR1 and YNNKEL as CDR2. This TCR came from a woman older than 75 with acute or convalescent COVID-19. The chain employs TRBV3-1 (or the pseudogene TRBV3-2) and TRBJ1-3; 8 nucleotides in the junction match TRBD1. Sequencing was done on a sample of peripheral blood. At the DNA level, the sequence is TGTGCCAGCAGCCGCGACAGGGGACGTTCTGGAAACACCATATATTTT. Translation gives CASSRDRGRSGNTIYF.